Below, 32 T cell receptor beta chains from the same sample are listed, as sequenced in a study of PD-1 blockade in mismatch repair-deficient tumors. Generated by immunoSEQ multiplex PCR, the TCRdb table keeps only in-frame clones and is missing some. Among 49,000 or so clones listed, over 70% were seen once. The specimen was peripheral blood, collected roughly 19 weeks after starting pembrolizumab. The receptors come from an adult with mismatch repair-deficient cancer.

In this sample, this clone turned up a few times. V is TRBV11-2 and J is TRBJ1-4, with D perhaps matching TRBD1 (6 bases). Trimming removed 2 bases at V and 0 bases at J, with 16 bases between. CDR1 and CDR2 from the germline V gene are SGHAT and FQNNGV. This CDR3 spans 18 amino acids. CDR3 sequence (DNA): TGTGCCAGCAGCTTATTTTCCCCACGGACAGCAACTAATGAAAAACTGTTTTTT. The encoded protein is CASSLFSPRTATNEKLFF.

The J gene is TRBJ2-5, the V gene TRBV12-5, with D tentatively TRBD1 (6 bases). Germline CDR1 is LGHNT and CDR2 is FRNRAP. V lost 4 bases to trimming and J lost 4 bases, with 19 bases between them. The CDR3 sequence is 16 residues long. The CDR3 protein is CASGWDTPLEGETQYF. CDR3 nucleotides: TGTGCTAGTGGTTGGGACACCCCTTTAGAAGGAGAGACCCAGTACTTC. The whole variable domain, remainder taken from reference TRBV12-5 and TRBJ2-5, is DARVTQTPRHKVTEMGQEVTMRCQPILGHNTVFWYRQTMMQGLELLAYFRNRAPLDDSGMPKDRFSAEMPDATLATLKIQPSEPRDSAVYFCASGWDTPLEGETQYFGPGTRLLVL.

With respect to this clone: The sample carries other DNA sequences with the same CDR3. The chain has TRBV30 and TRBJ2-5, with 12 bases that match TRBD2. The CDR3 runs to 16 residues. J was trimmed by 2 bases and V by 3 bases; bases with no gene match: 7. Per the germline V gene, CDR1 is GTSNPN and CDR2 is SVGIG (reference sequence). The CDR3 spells CAWRGLAGGRQETQYF. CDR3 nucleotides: TGTGCCTGGAGAGGGCTAGCGGGAGGGCGGCAAGAGACCCAGTACTTC. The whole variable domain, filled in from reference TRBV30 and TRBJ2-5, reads SQTIHQWPATLVQPVGSPLSLECTVEGTSNPNLYWYRQAAGRGLQLLFYSVGIGQISSEVPQNLSASRPQDRQFILSSKKLLLSDSGFYLCAWRGLAGGRQETQYFGPGTRLLVL.

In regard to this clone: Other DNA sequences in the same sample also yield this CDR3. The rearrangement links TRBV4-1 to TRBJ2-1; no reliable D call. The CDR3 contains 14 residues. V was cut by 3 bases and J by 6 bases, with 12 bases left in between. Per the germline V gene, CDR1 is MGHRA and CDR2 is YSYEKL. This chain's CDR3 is CASSQVGTPNEQFF. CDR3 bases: TGCGCCAGCAGCCAGGTTGGAACACCCAATGAGCAGTTCTTC.

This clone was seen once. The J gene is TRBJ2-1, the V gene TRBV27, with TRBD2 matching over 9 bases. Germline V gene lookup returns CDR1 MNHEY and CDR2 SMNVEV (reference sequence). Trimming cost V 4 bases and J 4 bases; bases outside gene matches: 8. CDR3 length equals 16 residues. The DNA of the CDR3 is TGTGCCAGCAGTTCGCGACTAGCGGAGAGATACAATGAGCAGTTCTTC. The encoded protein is CASSSRLAERYNEQFF.

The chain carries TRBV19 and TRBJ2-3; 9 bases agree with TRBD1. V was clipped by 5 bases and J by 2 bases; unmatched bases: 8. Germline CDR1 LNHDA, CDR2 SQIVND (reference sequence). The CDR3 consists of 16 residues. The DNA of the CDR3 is TGTGCCAGTAGTCCCCATGGACAGGGGTCCACAGATACGCAGTATTTT. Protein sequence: CASSPHGQGSTDTQYF.

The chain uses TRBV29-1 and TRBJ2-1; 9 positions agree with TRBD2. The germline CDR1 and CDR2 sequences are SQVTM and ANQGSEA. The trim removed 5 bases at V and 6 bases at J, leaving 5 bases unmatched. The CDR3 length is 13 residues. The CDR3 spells CSVLAGVLNEQFF. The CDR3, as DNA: TGCAGCGTTTTAGCGGGAGTCCTCAATGAGCAGTTCTTC.

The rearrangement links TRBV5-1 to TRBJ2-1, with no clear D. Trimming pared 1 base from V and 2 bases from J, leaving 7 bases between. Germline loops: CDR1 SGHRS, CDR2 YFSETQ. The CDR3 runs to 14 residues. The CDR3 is CASSLPGAYNEQFF. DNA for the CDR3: TGCGCCAGCAGCTTGCCGGGCGCCTACAATGAGCAGTTCTTC.

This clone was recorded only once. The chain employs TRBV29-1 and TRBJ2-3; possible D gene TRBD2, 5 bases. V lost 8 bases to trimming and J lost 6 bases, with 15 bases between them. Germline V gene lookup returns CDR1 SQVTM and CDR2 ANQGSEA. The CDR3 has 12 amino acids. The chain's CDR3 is CSIQRGSDTQYF. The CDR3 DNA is TGCAGCATCCAACGGGGTTCTGATACGCAGTATTTT.

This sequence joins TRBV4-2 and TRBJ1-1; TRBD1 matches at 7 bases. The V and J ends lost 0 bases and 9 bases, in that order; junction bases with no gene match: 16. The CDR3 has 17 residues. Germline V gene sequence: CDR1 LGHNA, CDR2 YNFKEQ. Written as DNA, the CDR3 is TGTGCCAGCAGCCAAGATGTGACGACAAGGGGAAGGGGGCAAGCTTTCTTT. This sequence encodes CASSQDVTTRGRGQAFF.

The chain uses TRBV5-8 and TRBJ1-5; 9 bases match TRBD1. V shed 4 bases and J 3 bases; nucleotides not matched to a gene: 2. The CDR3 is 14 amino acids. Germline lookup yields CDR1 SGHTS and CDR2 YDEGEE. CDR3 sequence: CASSGTGFNQPQHF. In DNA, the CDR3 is TGTGCCAGCAGCGGGACAGGGTTCAATCAGCCCCAGCATTTT.

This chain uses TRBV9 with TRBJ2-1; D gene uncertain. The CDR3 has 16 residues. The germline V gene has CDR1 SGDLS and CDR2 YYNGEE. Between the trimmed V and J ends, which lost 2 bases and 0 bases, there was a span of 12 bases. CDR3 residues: CASSVGVSSSYNEQFF. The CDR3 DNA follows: TGTGCCAGCAGCGTCGGCGTTTCAAGCTCCTACAATGAGCAGTTCTTC.

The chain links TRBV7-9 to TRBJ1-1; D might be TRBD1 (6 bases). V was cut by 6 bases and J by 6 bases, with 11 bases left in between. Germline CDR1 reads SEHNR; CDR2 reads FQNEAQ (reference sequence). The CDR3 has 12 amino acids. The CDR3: CASREGVSEAFF. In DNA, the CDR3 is TGTGCCAGCAGAGAGGGGGTCTCTGAAGCTTTCTTT.

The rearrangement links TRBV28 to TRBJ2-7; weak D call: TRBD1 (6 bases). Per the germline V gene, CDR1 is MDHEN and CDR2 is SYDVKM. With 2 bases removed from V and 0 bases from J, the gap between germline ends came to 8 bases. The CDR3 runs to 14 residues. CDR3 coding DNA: TGTGCCAGCAGTTTAGGGACACGCTCCTACGAGCAGTACTTC. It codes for CASSLGTRSYEQYF.

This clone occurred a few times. CDR3 sequence: CASTGQGTGAYEQYF. The CDR3 DNA reads as TGTGCCAGTACCGGACAGGGAACCGGAGCCTACGAGCAGTACTTC. The J gene is TRBJ2-7, the V gene TRBV19; 8 bases agree with TRBD1. J gave up 2 bases and V 7 bases, and 10 bases lay outside the gene matches. The CDR3 runs to 15 residues. Germline loops: CDR1 LNHDA, CDR2 SQIVND (reference sequence).

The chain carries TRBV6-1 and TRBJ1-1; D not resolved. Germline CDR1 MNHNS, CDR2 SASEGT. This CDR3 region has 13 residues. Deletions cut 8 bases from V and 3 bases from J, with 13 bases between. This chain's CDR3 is CASFREVDTEAFF. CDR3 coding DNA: TGTGCCAGCTTTAGGGAGGTGGACACTGAAGCTTTCTTT.

CDR3 coding DNA: TGTGCCAGCAGTCTCCAGGATGGAGGCTACACCTTC. The encoded protein is CASSLQDGGYTF. This chain links TRBV6-6 with TRBJ1-2; D is unresolved. This CDR3 contains 12 residues. CDR1 MNHNY and CDR2 SVGAGI come from the germline V gene (reference sequence). V gave up 5 bases and J gave up 8 bases, with 12 bases separating them.

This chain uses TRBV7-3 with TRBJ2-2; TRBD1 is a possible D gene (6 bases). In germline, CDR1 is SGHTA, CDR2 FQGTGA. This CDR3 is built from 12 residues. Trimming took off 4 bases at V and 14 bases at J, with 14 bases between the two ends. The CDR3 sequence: CASSSPPGTLFF. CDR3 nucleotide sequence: TGTGCCAGCAGCTCACCCCCCGGGACACTGTTTTTT.

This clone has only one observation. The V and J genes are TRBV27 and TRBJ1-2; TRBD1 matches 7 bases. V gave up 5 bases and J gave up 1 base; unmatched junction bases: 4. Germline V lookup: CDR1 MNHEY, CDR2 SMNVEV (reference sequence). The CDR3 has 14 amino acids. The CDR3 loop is CASSQRDSNYGYTF. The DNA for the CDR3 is TGTGCCAGCAGTCAGAGGGACAGTAACTATGGCTACACCTTC.

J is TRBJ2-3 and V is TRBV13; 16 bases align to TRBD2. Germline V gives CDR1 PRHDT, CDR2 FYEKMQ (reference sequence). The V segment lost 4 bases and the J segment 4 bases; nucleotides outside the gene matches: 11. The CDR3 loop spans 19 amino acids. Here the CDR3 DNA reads TGTGCCAGCAGCTCGAATTCCGGGACTAGCGGGAGGGCCCCAGATACGCAGTATTTT. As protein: CASSSNSGTSGRAPDTQYF.

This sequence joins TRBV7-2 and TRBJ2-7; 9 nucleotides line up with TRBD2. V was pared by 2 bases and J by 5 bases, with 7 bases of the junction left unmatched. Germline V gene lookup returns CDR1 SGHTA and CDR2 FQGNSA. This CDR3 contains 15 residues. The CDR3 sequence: CASSLRGGRGDEQYF. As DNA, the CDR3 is TGTGCCAGCAGCTTAAGAGGCGGGAGGGGAGACGAGCAGTACTTC.

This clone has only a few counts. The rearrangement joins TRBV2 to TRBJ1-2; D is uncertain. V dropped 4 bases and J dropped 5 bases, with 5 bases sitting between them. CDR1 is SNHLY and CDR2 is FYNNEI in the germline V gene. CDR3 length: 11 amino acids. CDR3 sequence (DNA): TGTGCCAGCAGTGGTGGTTATGGCTACACCTTC. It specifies CASSGGYGYTF.

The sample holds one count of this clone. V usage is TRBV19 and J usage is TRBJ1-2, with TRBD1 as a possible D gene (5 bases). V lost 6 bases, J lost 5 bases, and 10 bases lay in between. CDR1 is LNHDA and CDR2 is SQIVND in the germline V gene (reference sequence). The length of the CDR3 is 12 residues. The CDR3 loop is CASRETVYGYTF. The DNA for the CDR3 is TGTGCCAGTAGAGAGACAGTTTATGGCTACACCTTC.

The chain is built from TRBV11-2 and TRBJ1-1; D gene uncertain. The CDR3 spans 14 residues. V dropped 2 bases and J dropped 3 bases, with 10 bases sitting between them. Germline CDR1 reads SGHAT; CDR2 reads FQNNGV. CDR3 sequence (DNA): TGTGCCAGCAGCTTATTCGGGTTGGACACTGAAGCTTTCTTT. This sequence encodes CASSLFGLDTEAFF.

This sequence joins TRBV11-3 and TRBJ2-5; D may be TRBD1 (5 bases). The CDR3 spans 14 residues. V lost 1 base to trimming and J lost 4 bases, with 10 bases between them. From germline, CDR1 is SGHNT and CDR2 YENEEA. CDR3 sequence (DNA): TGTGCCAGCAGCTTAGCGCAGGGTGGAGAGACCCAGTACTTC. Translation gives CASSLAQGGETQYF. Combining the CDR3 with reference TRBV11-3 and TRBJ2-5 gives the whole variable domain EAGVVQSPRYKIIEKKQPVAFWCNPISGHNTLYWYLQNLGQGPELLIRYENEEAVDDSQLPKDRFSAERLKGVDSTLKIQPAELGDSAVYLCASSLAQGGETQYFGPGTRLLVL.

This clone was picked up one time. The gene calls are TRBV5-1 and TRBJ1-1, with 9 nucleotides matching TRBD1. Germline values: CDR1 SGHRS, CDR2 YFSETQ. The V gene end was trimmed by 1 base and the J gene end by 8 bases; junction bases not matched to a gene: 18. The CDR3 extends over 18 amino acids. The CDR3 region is CASSLFPGQGKKGTEAFF. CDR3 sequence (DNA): TGCGCCAGCAGCTTGTTTCCGGGACAGGGAAAAAAAGGGACCGAAGCTTTCTTT. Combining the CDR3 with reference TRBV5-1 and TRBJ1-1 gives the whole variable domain KAGVTQTPRYLIKTRGQQVTLSCSPISGHRSVSWYQQTPGQGLQFLFEYFSETQRNKGNFPGRFSGRQFSNSRSEMNVSTLELGDSALYLCASSLFPGQGKKGTEAFFGQGTRLTVV.

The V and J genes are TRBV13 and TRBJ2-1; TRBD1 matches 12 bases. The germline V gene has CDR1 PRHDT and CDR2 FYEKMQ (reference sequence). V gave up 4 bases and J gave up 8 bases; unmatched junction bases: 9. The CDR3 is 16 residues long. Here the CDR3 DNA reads TGTGCCAGCAGCTCAACAACCGGGACAGGGGGCTATGAGCAGTTCTTC. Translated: CASSSTTGTGGYEQFF.

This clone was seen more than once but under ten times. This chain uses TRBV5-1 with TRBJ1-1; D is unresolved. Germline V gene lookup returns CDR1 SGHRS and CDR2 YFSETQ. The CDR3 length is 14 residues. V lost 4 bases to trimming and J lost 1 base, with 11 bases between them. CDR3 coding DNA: TGCGCCAGCAGCCTACGTGCCCGGAACACTGAAGCTTTCTTT. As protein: CASSLRARNTEAFF.

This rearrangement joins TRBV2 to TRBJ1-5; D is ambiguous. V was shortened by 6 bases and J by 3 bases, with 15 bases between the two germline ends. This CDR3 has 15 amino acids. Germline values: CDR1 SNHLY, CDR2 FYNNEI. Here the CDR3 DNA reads TGTGCCAGCAGCGCCCAAACACAGCTCAATCAGCCCCAGCATTTT. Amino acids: CASSAQTQLNQPQHF.

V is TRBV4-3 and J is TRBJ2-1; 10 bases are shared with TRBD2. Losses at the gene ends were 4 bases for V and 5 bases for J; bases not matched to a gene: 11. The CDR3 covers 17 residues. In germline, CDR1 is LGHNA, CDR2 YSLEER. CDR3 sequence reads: CASSRGLGLATNNEQFF. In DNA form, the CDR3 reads TGCGCCAGCAGCCGGGGTTTGGGACTAGCGACCAACAATGAGCAGTTCTTC.

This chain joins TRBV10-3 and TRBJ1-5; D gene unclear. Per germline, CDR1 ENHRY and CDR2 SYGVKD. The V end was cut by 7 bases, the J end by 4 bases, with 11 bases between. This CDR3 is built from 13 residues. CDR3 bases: TGTGCCATCAATACTGACCGGAATCAGCCCCAGCATTTT. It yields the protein CAINTDRNQPQHF.

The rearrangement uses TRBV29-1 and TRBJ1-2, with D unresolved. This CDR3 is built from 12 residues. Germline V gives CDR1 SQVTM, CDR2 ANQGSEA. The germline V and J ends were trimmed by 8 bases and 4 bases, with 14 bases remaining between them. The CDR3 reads CSTNRDSYGYTF. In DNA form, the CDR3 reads TGCAGCACAAACAGAGATTCCTATGGCTACACCTTC.